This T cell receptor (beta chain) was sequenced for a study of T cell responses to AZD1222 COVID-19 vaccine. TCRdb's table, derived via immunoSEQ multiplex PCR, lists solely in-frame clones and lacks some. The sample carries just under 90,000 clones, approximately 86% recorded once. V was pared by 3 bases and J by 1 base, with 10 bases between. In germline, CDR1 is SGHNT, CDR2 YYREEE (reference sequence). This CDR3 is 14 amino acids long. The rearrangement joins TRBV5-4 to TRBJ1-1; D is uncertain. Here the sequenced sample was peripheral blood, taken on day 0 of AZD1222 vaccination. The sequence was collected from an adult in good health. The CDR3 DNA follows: TGTGCCAGCAGCTCTCGGACGACGAACACTGAAGCTTTCTTT. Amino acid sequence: CASSSRTTNTEAFF.